These 27 T cell receptor beta chains were sequenced from one sample in a study of blood T cells in healthy people across ages. Primed by a sample-barcoded 5' primer and a J-beta primer mix, a second PCR proceeded for about 6 to 11 cycles. TCRdb redid the calling of the 5' RACE reads with MiXCR, one entry per CDR3 protein. The sample yields 800,000 or so distinct CDR3 sequences, approximately 59% seen once. Input material: blood. These receptors all come from a man aged 25-45 years in good health.

The chain carries TRBV5-1 and TRBJ2-1; 8 nucleotides align to TRBD2. The CDR3 covers 19 residues. V shed 1 base, J shed 7 bases, and the junction held 19 bases outside the gene matches. The germline V gene encodes CDR1 SGHRS and CDR2 YFSETQ. The CDR3 is CASSLNPLTSALAKNEQFF. Written as DNA, the CDR3 is TGCGCCAGCAGCTTGAATCCCCTGACTAGCGCACTCGCTAAAAATGAGCAGTTCTTC. Full variable domain (rest looked up from reference TRBV5-1 and TRBJ2-1): KAGVTQTPRYLIKTRGQQVTLSCSPISGHRSVSWYQQTPGQGLQFLFEYFSETQRNKGNFPGRFSGRQFSNSRSEMNVSTLELGDSALYLCASSLNPLTSALAKNEQFFGPGTRLTVL.

V gene TRBV7-2 combines with J gene TRBJ2-3; no firm D call. Trimming stripped 5 bases from V and 0 bases from J, with 12 bases between. The CDR3 totals 15 residues. From germline, CDR1 is SGHTA and CDR2 FQGNSA. For the CDR3, the DNA is TGTGCCAGCAGCCCAGGAGCCCCTAGCACAGATACGCAGTATTTT. This encodes CASSPGAPSTDTQYF.

The rearrangement links TRBV27 to TRBJ1-1; D might be TRBD1 (5 bases). V lost 8 bases to trimming and J lost 0 bases, with 7 bases between them. CDR3 length: 12 amino acids. Germline CDR1 is MNHEY and CDR2 is SMNVEV (reference sequence). CDR3 protein: CASGTLNTEAFF. CDR3 coding DNA: TGTGCCAGCGGGACCCTGAACACTGAAGCTTTCTTT.

For this clonotype: Since a much larger clone is just one base distant, this may be a read error. The rearrangement uses TRBV6-2 or TRBV6-3 and TRBJ2-5; no firm D call. The DNA end is a closer match to TRBJ2-7, so the J assignment may be wrong. CDR1 and CDR2 (germline): MNHEY, SVGEGT. The CDR3 covers 11 residues. CDR3 in DNA: TGTGCCAGCAGGGAGCCAAACGAGCAGTACTTC. Translated, it gives CASREPNEQYF.

The chain has TRBV7-8 and TRBJ1-1, with 7 bases fitting TRBD1. Germline CDR1 is SGHVS and CDR2 is FQNEAQ. This CDR3 contains 14 residues. With 5 bases clipped from V and 4 bases from J, the junction kept 7 bases outside the gene matches. CDR3 amino acids: CASSKDRVRTEAFF. The CDR3 nucleotides read TGTGCCAGCAGCAAAGACAGGGTACGCACTGAAGCTTTCTTT.

The CDR3, as DNA: TGTGCCAGCGTGTGGGATGAGCAGTTCTTC. As protein: CASVWDEQFF. This rearrangement joins TRBV7-9 to TRBJ2-1; D gene uncertain. CDR1 and CDR2 from the germline V gene are SEHNR and FQNEAQ (reference sequence). The V end was cut by 8 bases, the J end by 8 bases, with 7 bases between. The CDR3 totals 10 residues.

This clonotype occurred a few times. V is TRBV5-1 and J is TRBJ2-1; TRBD2 matches 9 bases. Germline V lookup: CDR1 SGHRS, CDR2 YFSETQ. Trimming cost V 1 base and J 7 bases; bases outside gene matches: 6. This CDR3 spans 15 amino acids. CDR3 coding DNA: TGCGCCAGCAGCTTGCTTCCTAGCGGGGTGAATGAGCAGTTCTTC. Its protein is CASSLLPSGVNEQFF.

This chain joins TRBV29-1 and TRBJ2-1; D ambiguous. The ends were cut back, 0 bases at V and 9 bases at J, with 9 bases in the middle. This CDR3 spans 12 amino acids. Germline-derived CDR1 and CDR2 are SQVTM and ANQGSEA. CDR3 region: CSVEDQRVEQFF. CDR3 nucleotide sequence: TGCAGCGTTGAAGATCAAAGGGTTGAGCAGTTCTTC.

V and J are TRBV25-1 and TRBJ1-6; D perhaps matches TRBD1 (6 bases). The CDR3 totals 14 residues. Trimming took 3 bases from V and 7 from J, leaving 10 bases between them. Germline CDR1 is MGHDK and CDR2 is SYGVNS. The CDR3 spells CASSEAGQNSPLHF. In DNA, the CDR3 is TGTGCCAGCAGTGAGGCCGGACAGAATTCACCCCTCCACTTT.

The genes are TRBV12-3 or TRBV12-4 and TRBJ2-3, with D possibly TRBD2 on 5 matching bases. The V end was cut by 5 bases, the J end by 6 bases, with 15 bases between. This CDR3 has 14 residues. The CDR3 DNA is TGTGCCAGCAGTCCACTAGGTCAGGCCGATACGCAGTATTTT. Translating it yields CASSPLGQADTQYF.

The table lists this clonotype with many counts. The V and J genes are TRBV6-2 or TRBV6-3 and TRBJ2-4; TRBD1 aligns across 8 bases. Losses at the gene ends were 2 bases for V and 6 bases for J; bases not matched to a gene: 6. Germline V gene lookup returns CDR1 MNHEY and CDR2 SVGEGT. The CDR3 extends over 15 amino acids. CDR3: CASSYAGQAGNIQYF. The CDR3 DNA sequence: TGTGCCAGCAGTTACGCGGGACAGGCGGGAAACATTCAGTACTTC.

The rearrangement uses TRBV2 and TRBJ2-7, with D tentatively TRBD1 or TRBD2 (5 bases each). The CDR3 is 14 residues long. Trimming took off 6 bases at V and 1 base at J, with 13 bases between the two ends. Germline CDR1 SNHLY, CDR2 FYNNEI. The CDR3: CASRPGTASYEQYF. DNA for the CDR3: TGTGCCAGCAGGCCCGGGACGGCTTCCTACGAGCAGTACTTC.

This chain connects TRBV20-1 to TRBJ1-4; 7 bases fit TRBD1. This CDR3 is built from 14 residues. CDR1 DFQATT and CDR2 SNEGSKA come from the germline V gene (reference sequence). The V and J ends lost 5 bases and 0 bases, in that order; junction bases with no gene match: 3. The DNA for the CDR3 is TGCAGTGCTTGGGACAGCTCAACTAATGAAAAACTGTTTTTT. Translation: CSAWDSSTNEKLFF.

This chain connects TRBV4-2 to TRBJ2-3, with D perhaps matching TRBD1 or TRBD2 (6 bases each). Germline V CDR1 and CDR2: LGHNA, YNFKEQ. The CDR3 has 15 amino acids. Trimming took off 0 bases at V and 4 bases at J, with 11 bases between the two ends. The CDR3 is CASSQDRGASDTQYF. The CDR3 nucleotides are TGTGCCAGCAGCCAAGATAGGGGGGCGTCAGATACGCAGTATTTT.

This rearrangement joins TRBV7-2 to TRBJ2-1; 7 positions agree with TRBD2. This CDR3 region has 16 residues. Per the germline V gene, CDR1 is SGHTA and CDR2 is FQGNSA. Germline trimming cut 0 bases from V and 2 bases from J; bases unmatched to any gene: 4. The DNA for the CDR3 is TGTGCCAGCAGCTTAGCCCAGCGGGGACCCTACAATGAGCAGTTCTTC. Translation: CASSLAQRGPYNEQFF.

J is TRBJ2-7 and V is TRBV20-1, with TRBD2 as a possible D gene (7 bases). The CDR3 has 13 amino acids. Trimming pared 1 base from V and 7 bases from J, leaving 14 bases between. Germline V gene sequence: CDR1 DFQATT, CDR2 SNEGSKA (reference sequence). CDR3 in amino acids: CSARGGGAVEQYF. The CDR3, as DNA: TGCAGTGCTAGAGGAGGGGGGGCCGTAGAGCAGTACTTC.

This clonotype was seen a handful of times. The chain is built from TRBV7-9 and TRBJ1-2; 7 nucleotides match TRBD1. The CDR3 spans 15 residues. The V gene's germline CDR1 is SEHNR and CDR2 FQNEAQ (reference sequence). J lost 0 bases, V lost 5 bases, and 6 bases had no gene match. CDR3 in amino acids: CASSHRQGPNYGYTF. Written as DNA, the CDR3 is TGTGCCAGCAGCCATCGACAGGGACCTAACTATGGCTACACCTTC.

The V call is TRBV7-9, the J call TRBJ2-3, with TRBD2 matching over 7 bases. Germline CDR1 SEHNR, CDR2 FQNEAQ (reference sequence). The V and J ends lost 5 bases and 0 bases, in that order; junction bases with no gene match: 11. The CDR3 has 17 residues. CDR3 region: CASSPYASGVSTDTQYF. In DNA form, the CDR3 reads TGTGCCAGCAGCCCTTACGCAAGCGGGGTTAGCACAGATACGCAGTATTTT.

As regards this clonotype: A read error may produce the germline difference seen at one junction end. This chain connects TRBV30 to TRBJ2-5, with D possibly TRBD2 on 7 matching bases. The CDR3 loop spans 12 amino acids. Germline CDR1 reads GTSNPN; CDR2 reads SVGIG (reference sequence). CDR3 nucleotide sequence: TGTGCCTGGAAAGGGGGGAGGGAGACCCGGTACTTC. Its translation: CAWKGGRETRYF.

The chain carries TRBV6-6 and TRBJ1-2; 10 bases are a match to TRBD1. Germline V CDR1 and CDR2: MNHNY, SVGAGI (reference sequence). CDR3 length: 12 residues. The V and J ends lost 2 bases and 12 bases, in that order; junction bases with no gene match: 3. This chain's CDR3 is CASSYGQGGNTF. As DNA, the CDR3 is TGTGCCAGCAGTTACGGACAGGGGGGAAACACCTTC.

This clonotype was counted a single time. The chain employs TRBV29-1 and TRBJ2-1; D gene unclear. Germline loops: CDR1 SQVTM, CDR2 ANQGSEA. This CDR3 is built from 13 residues. V was clipped by 4 bases and J by 1 base, with 8 bases between them. The CDR3: CSVGASSYNEQFF. The CDR3 DNA sequence: TGCAGCGTTGGGGCATCATCCTACAATGAGCAGTTCTTC.

This clonotype was seen at least ten times. The V gene is TRBV20-1, the J gene TRBJ2-7; D possibly corresponds to TRBD2 (6 bases). V was clipped by 1 base and J by 2 bases, with 12 bases between them. The CDR3 has 14 amino acids. The germline V gene encodes CDR1 DFQATT and CDR2 SNEGSKA (reference sequence). The CDR3 sequence is CSARVPLATYEQYF. CDR3 in DNA: TGCAGTGCTAGAGTGCCTCTAGCGACCTACGAGCAGTACTTC.

J is TRBJ1-6 and V is TRBV28, with a weak D call TRBD1 (6 bases). Trimming pared 6 bases from V and 6 bases from J, leaving 15 bases between. This CDR3 is 15 amino acids long. The germline V gene has CDR1 MDHEN and CDR2 SYDVKM. The CDR3 DNA is TGTGCCAGCAGGATCCCGGACAGACCTAATTCACCCCTCCACTTT. It yields the protein CASRIPDRPNSPLHF.

This rearrangement joins TRBV7-9 to TRBJ2-5; unclear D gene. The DNA end favors TRBJ2-7, so the J call may be wrong. CDR1 and CDR2 (germline): SEHNR, FQNEAQ (reference sequence). This CDR3 contains 14 residues. This CDR3 is CASIPDTSSYEQYF. The CDR3 nucleotides read TGTGCCAGCATCCCCGACACCTCGTCCTACGAGCAGTACTTC.

A single count supports this clonotype. This chain joins TRBV5-1 and TRBJ1-2; possibly TRBD1 for D (5 bases). The CDR3 has 13 residues. Trimming removed 4 bases at V and 6 bases at J, with 13 bases between. Germline V gene lookup returns CDR1 SGHRS and CDR2 YFSETQ. DNA of the CDR3: TGCGCCAGCAGCGATAAGGGGTGGAATGGCTACACCTTC. This translates into CASSDKGWNGYTF. The full variable domain, with the rest looked up from reference TRBV5-1 and TRBJ1-2, is KAGVTQTPRYLIKTRGQQVTLSCSPISGHRSVSWYQQTPGQGLQFLFEYFSETQRNKGNFPGRFSGRQFSNSRSEMNVSTLELGDSALYLCASSDKGWNGYTFGSGTRLTVV.

Here the CDR3 DNA reads TGTGCCAGCAGCTTGCTAGGAAATGCCAAAAACATTCAGTACTTC. This codes for CASSLLGNAKNIQYF. The chain uses TRBV5-5 and TRBJ2-4; the D is unclear. This CDR3 has 15 amino acids. Germline V CDR1 and CDR2: SGHKS, YYEKEE (reference sequence). Trimming removed 1 base from V and 1 base from J, with 9 bases in between.

The chain employs TRBV7-2 and TRBJ2-5; the D gene is possibly TRBD2 (5 bases). The CDR3 runs 15 residues. With 2 bases removed from V and 4 bases from J, the gap between germline ends came to 14 bases. Germline V gene lookup returns CDR1 SGHTA and CDR2 FQGNSA. The CDR3: CASSLKSRGSETQYF. CDR3 coding DNA: TGTGCCAGCAGCTTAAAGTCCCGGGGTTCAGAGACCCAGTACTTC.